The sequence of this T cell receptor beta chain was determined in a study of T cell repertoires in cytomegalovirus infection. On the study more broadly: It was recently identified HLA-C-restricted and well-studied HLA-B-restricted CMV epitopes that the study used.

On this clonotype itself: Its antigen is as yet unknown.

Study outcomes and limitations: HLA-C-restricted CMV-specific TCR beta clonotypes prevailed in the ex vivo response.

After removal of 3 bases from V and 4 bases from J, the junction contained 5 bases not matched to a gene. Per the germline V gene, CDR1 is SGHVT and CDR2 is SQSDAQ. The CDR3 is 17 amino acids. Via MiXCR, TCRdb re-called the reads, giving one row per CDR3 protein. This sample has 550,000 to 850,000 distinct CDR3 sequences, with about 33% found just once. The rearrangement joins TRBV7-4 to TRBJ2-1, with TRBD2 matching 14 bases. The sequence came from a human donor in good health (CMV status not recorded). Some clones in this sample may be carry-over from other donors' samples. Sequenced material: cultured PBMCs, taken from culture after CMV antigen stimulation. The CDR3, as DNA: TGTGCCAGCAGCTTCCTTAGACTAGCGGGGGGGTACAATGAGCAGTTCTTC. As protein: CASSFLRLAGGYNEQFF.